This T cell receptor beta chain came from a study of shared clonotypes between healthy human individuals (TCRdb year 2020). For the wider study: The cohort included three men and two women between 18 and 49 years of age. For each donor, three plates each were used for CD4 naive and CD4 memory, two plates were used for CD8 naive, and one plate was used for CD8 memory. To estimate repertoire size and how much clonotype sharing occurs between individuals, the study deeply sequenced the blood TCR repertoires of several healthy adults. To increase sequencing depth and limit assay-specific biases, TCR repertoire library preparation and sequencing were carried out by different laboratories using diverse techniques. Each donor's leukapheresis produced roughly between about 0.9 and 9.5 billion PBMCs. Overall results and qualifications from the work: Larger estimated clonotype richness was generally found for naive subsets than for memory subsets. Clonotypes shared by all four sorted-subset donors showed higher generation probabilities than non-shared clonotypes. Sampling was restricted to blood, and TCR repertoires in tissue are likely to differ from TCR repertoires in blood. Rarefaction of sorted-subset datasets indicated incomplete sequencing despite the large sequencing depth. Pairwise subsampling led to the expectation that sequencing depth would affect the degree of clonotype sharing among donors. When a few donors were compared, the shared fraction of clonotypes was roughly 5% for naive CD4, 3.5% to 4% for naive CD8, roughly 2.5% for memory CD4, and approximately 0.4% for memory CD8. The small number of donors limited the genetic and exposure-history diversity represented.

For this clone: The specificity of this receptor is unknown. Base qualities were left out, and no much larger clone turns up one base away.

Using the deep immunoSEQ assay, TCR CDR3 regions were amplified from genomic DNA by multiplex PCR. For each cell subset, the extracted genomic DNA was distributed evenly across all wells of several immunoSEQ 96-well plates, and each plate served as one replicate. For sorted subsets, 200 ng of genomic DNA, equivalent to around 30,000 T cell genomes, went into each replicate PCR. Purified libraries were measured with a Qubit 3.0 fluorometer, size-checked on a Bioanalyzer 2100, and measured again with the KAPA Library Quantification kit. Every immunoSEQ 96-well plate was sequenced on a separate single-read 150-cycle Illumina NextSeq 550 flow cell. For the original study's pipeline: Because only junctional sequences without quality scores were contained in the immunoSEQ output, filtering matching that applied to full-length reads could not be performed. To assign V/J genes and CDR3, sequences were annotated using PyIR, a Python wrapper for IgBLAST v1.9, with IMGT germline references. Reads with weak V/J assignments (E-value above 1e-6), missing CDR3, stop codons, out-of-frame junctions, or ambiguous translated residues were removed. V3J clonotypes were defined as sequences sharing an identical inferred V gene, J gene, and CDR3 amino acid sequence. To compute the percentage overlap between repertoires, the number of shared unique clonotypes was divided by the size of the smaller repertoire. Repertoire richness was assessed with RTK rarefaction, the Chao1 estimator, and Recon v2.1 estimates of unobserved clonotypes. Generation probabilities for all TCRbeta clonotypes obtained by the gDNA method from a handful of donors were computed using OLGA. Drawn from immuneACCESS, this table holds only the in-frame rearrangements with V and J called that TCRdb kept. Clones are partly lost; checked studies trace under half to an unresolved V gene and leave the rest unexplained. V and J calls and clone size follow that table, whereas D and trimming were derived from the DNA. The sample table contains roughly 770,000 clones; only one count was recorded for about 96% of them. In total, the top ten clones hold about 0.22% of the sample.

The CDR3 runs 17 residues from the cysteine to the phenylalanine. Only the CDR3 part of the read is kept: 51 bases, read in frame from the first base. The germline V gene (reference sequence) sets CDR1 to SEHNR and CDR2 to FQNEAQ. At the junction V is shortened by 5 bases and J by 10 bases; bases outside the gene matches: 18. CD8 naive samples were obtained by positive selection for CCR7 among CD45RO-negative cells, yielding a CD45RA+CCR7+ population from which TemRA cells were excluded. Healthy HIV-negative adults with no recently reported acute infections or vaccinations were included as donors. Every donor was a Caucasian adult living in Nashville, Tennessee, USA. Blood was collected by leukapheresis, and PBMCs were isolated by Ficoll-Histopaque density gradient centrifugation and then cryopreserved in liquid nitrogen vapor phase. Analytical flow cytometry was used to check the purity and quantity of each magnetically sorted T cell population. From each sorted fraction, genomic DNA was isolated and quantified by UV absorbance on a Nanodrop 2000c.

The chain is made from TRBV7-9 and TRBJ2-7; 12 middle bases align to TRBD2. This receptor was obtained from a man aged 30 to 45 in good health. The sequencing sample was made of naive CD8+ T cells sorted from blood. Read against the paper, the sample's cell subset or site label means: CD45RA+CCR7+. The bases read TGTGCCAGCAGCCCACCCCGTTTGACTAGCGGGAGTTATGGTCAGTACTTC. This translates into CASSPPRLTSGSYGQYF.